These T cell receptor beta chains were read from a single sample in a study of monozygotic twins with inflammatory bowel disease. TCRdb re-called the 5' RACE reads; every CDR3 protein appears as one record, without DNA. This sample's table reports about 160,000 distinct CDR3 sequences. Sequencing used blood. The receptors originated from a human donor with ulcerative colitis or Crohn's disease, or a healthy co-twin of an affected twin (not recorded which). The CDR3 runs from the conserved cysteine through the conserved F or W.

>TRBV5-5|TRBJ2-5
CASSSQPALKETQYF
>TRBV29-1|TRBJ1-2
CSVRTGDGYGYTF
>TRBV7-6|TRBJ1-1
CASSFEGGTEAFF
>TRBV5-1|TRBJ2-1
CASSLDVKSSYNEQFF
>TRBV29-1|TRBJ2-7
CSATGNYEQYF
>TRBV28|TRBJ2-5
CASSLMGTETQYF
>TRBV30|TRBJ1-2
CAWSTPSLRVYGGYTF
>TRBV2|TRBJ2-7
CASSYPRDRGGYEQYF
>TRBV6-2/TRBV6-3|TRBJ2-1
CASSSLGVVTDEQFF
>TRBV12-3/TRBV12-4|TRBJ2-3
CASKSLTDTQYF
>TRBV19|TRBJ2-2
CASSIRLAGGELFF
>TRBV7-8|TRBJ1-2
CASSLTRTVLYGYTF
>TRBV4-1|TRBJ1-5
CASSQVAGNRFNQPQHF
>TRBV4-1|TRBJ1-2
CASSQVGDYGYTF
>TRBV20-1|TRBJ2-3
CSGTIGASGSTDTQYF
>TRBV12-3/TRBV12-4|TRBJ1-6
CASSYGTDGSPLHF
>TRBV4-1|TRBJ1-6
CASSQVRDRVHSPLHF
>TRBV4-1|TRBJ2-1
CASSPLAGGPYNEQFF
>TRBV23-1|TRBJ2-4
CASSHPEKVAKNIQYF
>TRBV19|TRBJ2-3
CASPRDRRTSGRDTQYF
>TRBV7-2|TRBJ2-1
CASSLGSGEAGKQFF
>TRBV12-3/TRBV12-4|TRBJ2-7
CASSLRGSTYEQYF